The 11 T cell receptor beta chains in this list originate from one sample, sequenced in a study of T cells after yellow fever vaccination. TCRdb passed the 5' RACE reads through MiXCR, listing each CDR3 protein once. The table lists 350,000 to 450,000 distinct CDR3 sequences, under 20% of them singletons. Sample: PBMCs, taken before the yellow fever booster vaccination. These receptors originate from a man in his late teens or twenties who received the YFV17D yellow fever vaccine.

In this sample, this clonotype turned up a few times. CDR3: CATSDRGGKNIQYF. CDR3 coding DNA: TGTGCCACCAGTGACAGGGGAGGTAAAAACATTCAGTACTTC. The chain recombines TRBV24-1 with TRBJ2-4; D is tentatively TRBD1 or TRBD2 (6 bases each). Trimming took off 4 bases at V and 4 bases at J, with 10 bases between the two ends. From germline, CDR1 is KGHDR and CDR2 SFDVKD. The CDR3 totals 14 residues.

This clonotype was recorded a few times. V and J are TRBV5-8 and TRBJ2-2; 7 bases are shared with TRBD1. The length of the CDR3 is 15 residues. Germline CDR1 SGHTS, CDR2 YDEGEE. V lost 0 bases and J lost 4; bases outside the gene matches: 3. As DNA, the CDR3 is TGTGCCAGCAGCTTGGTGGCAGGGGGCACCGGGGAGCTGTTTTTT. Translated, it gives CASSLVAGGTGELFF.

The genes are TRBV20-1 and TRBJ2-3; 7 bases match TRBD2. The CDR3 is made up of 14 amino acids. In germline, CDR1 is DFQATT, CDR2 SNEGSKA (reference sequence). V was pared by 3 bases and J by 1 base, with 4 bases of the junction left unmatched. The CDR3 protein is CSASWSGGTDTQYF. As DNA, the CDR3 is TGCAGTGCTAGTTGGAGCGGGGGCACAGATACGCAGTATTTT.

The chain joins TRBV4-2 to TRBJ1-2; D uncertain. Trimming removed 0 bases from V and 4 bases from J, with 9 bases in between. The CDR3 is made up of 14 amino acids. Germline loops: CDR1 LGHNA, CDR2 YNFKEQ. The chain's CDR3 is CASSQDRPAYGYTF. The CDR3 DNA follows: TGTGCCAGCAGCCAAGATAGGCCAGCCTATGGCTACACCTTC.

The chain employs TRBV4-3 and TRBJ2-2, with D hard to call. The CDR3 loop spans 16 amino acids. V lost 0 bases and J lost 5, with 13 bases in between. Germline CDR1 reads LGHNA; CDR2 reads YSLEER. CDR3 residues: CASSQDYRQATGELFF. The CDR3 DNA sequence: TGCGCCAGCAGCCAAGATTACCGCCAGGCGACCGGGGAGCTGTTTTTT.

The chain is built from TRBV3-1 and TRBJ2-1; 9 bases are a match to TRBD2. The CDR3 loop spans 16 amino acids. The germline gives CDR1 LGHDT, CDR2 YNNKEL (reference sequence). Trimming took 4 bases from V and 9 from J; bases not matched to a gene: 13. CDR3 in DNA: TGTGCCAGCAGCCCCCCCGGCGGGGGGGCCTTGAGTGAGCAGTTCTTC. Residues: CASSPPGGGALSEQFF.

The chain combines TRBV3-1 with TRBJ2-7; D is unresolved. Trimming left V 1 base short and J 1 base short, with 8 bases between. This CDR3 has 14 amino acids. CDR1 LGHDT and CDR2 YNNKEL come from the germline V gene (reference sequence). The CDR3 sequence: CASSQGADSYEQYF. In DNA form, the CDR3 reads TGTGCCAGCAGCCAAGGGGCAGATTCCTACGAGCAGTACTTC.

This chain connects TRBV29-1 to TRBJ1-4, with D unresolved. V was shortened by 3 bases and J by 5 bases, with 4 bases between the two germline ends. Germline lookup yields CDR1 SQVTM and CDR2 ANQGSEA. The CDR3 length is 11 residues. The CDR3 loop is CSVDRNEKLFF. The CDR3 bases are TGCAGCGTTGACAGGAATGAAAAACTGTTTTTT.

The chain combines TRBV18 with TRBJ2-6; 10 bases are shared with TRBD2. This CDR3 is 19 amino acids long. The germline gives CDR1 KGHSH, CDR2 LQKENI. Germline trimming cut 3 bases from V and 0 bases from J; bases unmatched to any gene: 8. The CDR3 is CASSPLASGGSSGANVLTF. The CDR3 bases are TGTGCCAGCTCACCTTTGGCTAGCGGGGGTAGCTCTGGGGCCAACGTCCTGACTTTC.

This clonotype was recorded a few times. This sequence joins TRBV12-3 or TRBV12-4 and TRBJ1-6; 8 positions match TRBD1. The CDR3 runs 15 residues. With 5 bases clipped from V and 6 bases from J, the junction kept 6 bases outside the gene matches. CDR3 nucleotides: TGTGCCAGCAGTGCAGGGGGCAATACTAATTCACCCCTCCACTTT. This codes for CASSAGGNTNSPLHF.

This clonotype has more than one count but fewer than ten. The chain links TRBV12-3 or TRBV12-4 to TRBJ2-6, with 7 bases that match TRBD1. The CDR3 has 14 residues. The trim removed 6 bases at V and 2 bases at J, leaving 1 base unmatched. CDR3 nucleotide sequence: TGTGCCAGCAGGACAGGGCCTGGGGCCAACGTCCTGACTTTC. Protein: CASRTGPGANVLTF.